This TCR beta chain was recovered during a study of CD8+ T cells in alopecia areata. This clone showed up just a few times. Its target is not known. Study results and limitations: An increase in clonality over normal scalp was evident in lesional scalp, especially alopecia totalis/universalis.

Germline CDR1 SQVTM, CDR2 ANQGSEA. V was cut by 4 bases and J by 3 bases, with 13 bases left in between. CDR3 size: 14 residues. Treatment denoted: oral pan-JAK inhibitor, 5-10 mg twice daily. As the sequencing template, cDNA was produced by extracting RNA and reverse transcribing it. Profiling relied on immunoSEQ multiplex PCR, and the TCRdb table lists in-frame clones only, not all of them. The sample lists about 250,000 clones, around 64% seen once, with roughly 0.93% in the top ten. The sequence came from a human donor with alopecia areata. The chain has TRBV29-1 and TRBJ2-1; D gene unclear. This material consisted of CD4+ T cells sorted from blood, taken around week 54, from a patient treated with tofacitinib. In DNA form, the CDR3 reads TGCAGCGTTGGAAGCCGAGCAAGCTACAATGAGCAGTTCTTC. Its protein product is CSVGSRASYNEQFF.